One and the same sample provided the 21 T cell receptor beta chains below, sequenced in a study of blood T cell repertoires in COVID-19. Measured with immunoSEQ multiplex PCR; TCRdb has only the in-frame clones, and not every one. Of approximately 350,000 clones listed, 80% to 90% are singletons. Input material: PBMCs or T cells enriched from blood (not recorded which). Source of these receptors: a man younger than 35 who had recovered from COVID-19.

The chain joins TRBV19 to TRBJ2-7; 12 bases map to TRBD2. The CDR3 has 19 residues. CDR1 LNHDA and CDR2 SQIVND come from the germline V gene (reference sequence). V gave up 4 bases and J gave up 3 bases; unmatched junction bases: 16. The DNA for the CDR3 is TGTGCCAGTAGTACTGGACGGCGACTAGCGGGAGTAGACTTCTACGAGCAGTACTTC. Translating it yields CASSTGRRLAGVDFYEQYF.

This clone was picked up many times. This rearrangement joins TRBV7-9 to TRBJ1-2; D is perhaps TRBD1 (6 bases). CDR1 and CDR2 from the germline V gene are SEHNR and FQNEAQ (reference sequence). There are 14 residues in the CDR3. Trimming shortened V by 3 bases and J by 6 bases, and 14 bases separated the two germline ends. CDR3 region: CASSFTNRDNGYTF. The CDR3 DNA reads as TGTGCCAGCAGCTTCACGAACAGGGATAATGGCTACACCTTC. Looking up the rest from reference TRBV7-9 and TRBJ1-2 gives the full variable domain: DTGVSQNPRHKITKRGQNVTFRCDPISEHNRLYWYRQTLGQGPEFLTYFQNEAQLEKSRLLSDRFSAERPKGSFSTLEIQRTEQGDSAMYLCASSFTNRDNGYTFGSGTRLTVV.

The chain is built from TRBV6-5 and TRBJ1-5; 7 nucleotides align to TRBD1. The V segment lost 5 bases and the J segment 4 bases; nucleotides outside the gene matches: 5. Germline V CDR1 and CDR2: MNHEY, SVGAGI. The CDR3 extends over 14 amino acids. CDR3: CASSLGQLNQPQHF. In nucleotides, the CDR3 is TGTGCCAGCAGTCTGGGACAGCTTAATCAGCCCCAGCATTTT.

The CDR3 loop reads CASRGQSNTGELFF. The CDR3, as DNA: TGTGCCAGCAGGGGACAGTCGAACACCGGGGAGCTGTTTTTT. The chain couples TRBV28 to TRBJ2-2, with 7 positions matching TRBD1. The germline V gene encodes CDR1 MDHEN and CDR2 SYDVKM. V trimming: 6 bases; J trimming: 0 bases; junction bases outside the gene matches: 1. This CDR3 region has 14 residues.

CDR3: CASSPEGLSSYNEQFF. CDR3 in DNA: TGTGCCAGCAGCCCAGAGGGACTCAGCTCCTACAATGAGCAGTTCTTC. The genes are TRBV9 and TRBJ2-1; tentatively, D is TRBD2 (6 bases). The germline gives CDR1 SGDLS, CDR2 YYNGEE. The CDR3 length is 16 residues. Trimming took 4 bases from V and 0 from J, leaving 14 bases between them.

The V gene is TRBV10-3, the J gene TRBJ2-7; the D gene is possibly TRBD1 (7 bases). Trimming cost V 6 bases and J 3 bases, with 18 bases left between them. Germline loops: CDR1 ENHRY, CDR2 SYGVKD. The CDR3 has 15 amino acids. DNA for the CDR3: TGTGCCATCAGGACAGCAGGGGGACTCAACTACGAGCAGTACTTC. Translation: CAIRTAGGLNYEQYF.

The chain employs TRBV5-1 and TRBJ2-7, with D perhaps matching TRBD1 (6 bases). Germline V gives CDR1 SGHRS, CDR2 YFSETQ. The CDR3 has 14 residues. V was shortened by 2 bases and J by 1 base, with 10 bases between the two germline ends. CDR3 loop: CASSFTQGSYEQYF. The CDR3, as DNA: TGCGCCAGCAGCTTTACGCAGGGGTCCTACGAGCAGTACTTC.

The CDR3 coding sequence is TGTGCCAGTAGTATAGGATGGAGAGGGAGACAGGGGAGGAATGAGCAGTTCTTC. This codes for CASSIGWRGRQGRNEQFF. The chain combines TRBV19 with TRBJ2-1; 8 bases match TRBD1. Per the germline V gene, CDR1 is LNHDA and CDR2 is SQIVND (reference sequence). With V trimmed by 1 base and J by 7 bases, 15 bases remained unmatched. The CDR3 is 18 amino acids.

This clone was seen a handful of times. V and J are TRBV27 and TRBJ1-5; 7 nucleotides line up with TRBD1. Germline loops: CDR1 MNHEY, CDR2 SMNVEV (reference sequence). The CDR3 is 16 amino acids. Germline trimming cut 5 bases from V and 6 bases from J; bases unmatched to any gene: 13. The CDR3 loop is CASSPTGTVNLQPQHF. CDR3 nucleotide sequence: TGTGCCAGCAGTCCGACCGGGACAGTGAACCTTCAGCCCCAGCATTTT.

Comments on this clone: The sample carries other DNA sequences with the same CDR3. The chain links TRBV10-3 to TRBJ1-2, with a tentative D call TRBD1 (5 bases). V lost 0 bases, J lost 3 bases, and 14 bases lay in between. The CDR3 is made up of 16 amino acids. Germline CDR1 reads ENHRY; CDR2 reads SYGVKD. CDR3 DNA sequence: TGTGCCATCAGTGAGTCGGGTGGCGGGGCCGACTATGGCTACACCTTC. Its translation is CAISESGGGADYGYTF.

J is TRBJ2-6 and V is TRBV9; TRBD1 agrees at 8 bases. There are 20 residues in the CDR3. Germline V gene sequence: CDR1 SGDLS, CDR2 YYNGEE. Germline trimming cut 0 bases from V and 0 bases from J; bases unmatched to any gene: 11. The CDR3 protein is CASSVGLGTGRSSGANVLTF. The CDR3 DNA sequence: TGTGCCAGCAGCGTAGGATTAGGGACAGGCAGATCCTCTGGGGCCAACGTCCTGACTTTC.

CDR3 residues: CASSYPRGETQYF. CDR3 DNA sequence: TGTGCCAGCAGTTACCCCAGGGGAGAGACCCAGTACTTC. The chain employs TRBV28 and TRBJ2-5, with a weak D call TRBD1 (6 bases). Germline CDR1 is MDHEN and CDR2 is SYDVKM. With 4 bases removed from V and 4 bases from J, the gap between germline ends came to 10 bases. This CDR3 has 13 amino acids.

The chain has TRBV28 and TRBJ2-1; D unclear. The CDR3 is 15 residues long. The V gene's germline CDR1 is MDHEN and CDR2 SYDVKM. The germline V and J ends were trimmed by 7 bases and 0 bases, with 13 bases remaining between them. Here the CDR3 reads CASIAPRSSYNEQFF. DNA of the CDR3: TGTGCCAGCATTGCGCCAAGGAGCTCCTACAATGAGCAGTTCTTC.

The genes are TRBV7-3 and TRBJ2-3; D is possibly TRBD1 (5 bases). Germline V lookup: CDR1 SGHTA, CDR2 FQGTGA. The CDR3 loop spans 15 amino acids. With 6 bases removed from V and 2 bases from J, the gap between germline ends came to 15 bases. This CDR3 is CASSQGNTFTDTQYF. DNA for the CDR3: TGTGCCAGCAGTCAGGGCAATACTTTCACAGATACGCAGTATTTT.

The V gene is TRBV10-3, the J gene TRBJ1-5, with a tentative D call TRBD1 (6 bases). Trimming took 3 bases from V and 2 from J, leaving 11 bases between them. This CDR3 spans 15 amino acids. In germline, CDR1 is ENHRY, CDR2 SYGVKD. CDR3 protein: CAISDRTDGNQPQHF. The CDR3 nucleotides are TGTGCCATCAGTGATCGGACAGACGGCAATCAGCCCCAGCATTTT.

This clone was detected once. The CDR3 DNA sequence: TGTGCCAGCAGCGAGACAGGGCGTAGCACTGAAGCTTTCTTT. Its protein product is CASSETGRSTEAFF. J is TRBJ1-1 and V is TRBV9; TRBD1 matches 7 bases. Unmatched junction bases numbered 6, after V lost 3 bases and J lost 4 bases. This CDR3 region has 14 residues. Germline V gene sequence: CDR1 SGDLS, CDR2 YYNGEE.

This chain uses TRBV13 with TRBJ2-1, with 13 positions matching TRBD2. J lost 10 bases, V lost 5 bases, and 11 bases had no gene match. The CDR3 contains 16 residues. The V gene's germline CDR1 is PRHDT and CDR2 FYEKMQ (reference sequence). The CDR3 bases are TGTGCCAGCAGCCCCCGGACATCGACTAGCGGGAGGGAGCAGTTCTTC. Residues: CASSPRTSTSGREQFF. The whole variable domain, filled in from reference TRBV13 and TRBJ2-1, reads AAGVIQSPRHLIKEKRETATLKCYPIPRHDTVYWYQQGPGQDPQFLISFYEKMQSDKGSIPDRFSAQQFSDYHSELNMSSLELGDSALYFCASSPRTSTSGREQFFGPGTRLTVL.

The chain links TRBV10-3 to TRBJ2-1; 12 bases are a match to TRBD2. The J segment lost 8 bases and the V segment lost 2 bases, leaving 1 base of the junction unmatched. There are 14 residues in the CDR3. Germline V CDR1 and CDR2: ENHRY, SYGVKD. In DNA form, the CDR3 reads TGTGCCATCAGTGAGCGGACTAGCGGGGATGAGCAGTTCTTC. As protein: CAISERTSGDEQFF.

V and J are TRBV30 and TRBJ2-1, with 10 bases aligning to TRBD2. V shed 4 bases, J shed 5 bases, and the junction held 8 bases outside the gene matches. CDR3 length: 15 amino acids. Germline CDR1 GTSNPN, CDR2 SVGIG (reference sequence). The CDR3 loop reads CAWILAGGINNEQFF. CDR3 in DNA: TGTGCCTGGATATTAGCGGGAGGCATTAACAATGAGCAGTTCTTC.

This chain connects TRBV18 to TRBJ1-4, with D perhaps TRBD1 (6 bases). There are 18 residues in the CDR3. V lost 6 bases to trimming and J lost 0 bases, with 20 bases between them. Germline V gene sequence: CDR1 KGHSH, CDR2 LQKENI. The CDR3 protein is CASSRDTRVGATNEKLFF. The CDR3 DNA sequence: TGTGCCAGCTCCCGGGACACTCGAGTCGGAGCAACTAATGAAAAACTGTTTTTT. Variable domain in full (rest from reference TRBV18 and TRBJ1-4): NAGVMQNPRHLVRRRGQEARLRCSPMKGHSHVYWYRQLPEEGLKFMVYLQKENIIDESGMPKERFSAEFPKEGPSILRIQQVVRGDSAAYFCASSRDTRVGATNEKLFFGSGTQLSVL.

The CDR3 protein is CASRQLNRGQDYGYTF. Written as DNA, the CDR3 is TGTGCCAGCAGGCAACTAAACAGGGGGCAGGACTATGGCTACACCTTC. The chain employs TRBV7-9 and TRBJ1-2; 9 positions match TRBD1. The CDR3 is 16 residues long. The V and J ends lost 6 bases and 3 bases, in that order; junction bases with no gene match: 11. Looked up from germline, CDR1 is SEHNR and CDR2 is FQNEAQ (reference sequence).